This TCR beta chain appears in the sequencing data of a study of PD-L1 blockade in urothelial cancer. On the study more broadly: The year 2014 saw patients start atezolizumab, 1,200 mg intravenously every 3 weeks.

Sequencing used immunoSEQ multiplex PCR; TCRdb keeps in-frame clones, though not all of them. The sample consists of over 45,000 clones, roughly 87% of them appearing once. This CDR3 has 14 amino acids. Trimming shortened V by 5 bases and J by 4 bases, and 12 bases separated the two germline ends. Germline CDR1 SGDLS, CDR2 YYNGEE. The clonotype comes from a man in his sixties with urothelial cancer. Source: PBMCs, taken around atezolizumab (anti-PD-L1) treatment. The V call is TRBV9, the J call TRBJ2-2; possibly TRBD1 for D (6 bases). The CDR3 here is CASRGAGVTGELFF. CDR3 DNA sequence: TGTGCCAGCAGGGGGGCAGGGGTCACCGGGGAGCTGTTTTTT.